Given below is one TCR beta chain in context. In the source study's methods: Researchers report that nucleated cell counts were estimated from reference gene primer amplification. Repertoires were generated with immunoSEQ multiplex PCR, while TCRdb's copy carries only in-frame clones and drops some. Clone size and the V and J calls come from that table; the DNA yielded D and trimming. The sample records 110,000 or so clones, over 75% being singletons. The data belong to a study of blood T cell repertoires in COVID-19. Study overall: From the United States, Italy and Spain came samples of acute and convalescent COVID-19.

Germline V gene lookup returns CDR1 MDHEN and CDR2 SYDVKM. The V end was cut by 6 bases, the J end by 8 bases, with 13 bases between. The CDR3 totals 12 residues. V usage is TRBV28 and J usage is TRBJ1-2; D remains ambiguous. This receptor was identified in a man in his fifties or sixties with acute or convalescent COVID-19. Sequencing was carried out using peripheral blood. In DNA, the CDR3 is TGTGCCAGCAGGAGCGGGGTTCTGGGCTACACCTTC. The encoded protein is CASRSGVLGYTF.